The source of this TCR beta chain is a study of T-cell memory formation after mild COVID-19. TCRdb reanalysed the 5' RACE reads using MiXCR and keeps one entry per CDR3 protein. The top ten hold around 3.8% of the sample, which has roughly 160,000 distinct CDR3 sequences, approximately 10% seen once. Germline values: CDR1 LGHNA, CDR2 YNFKEQ. The CDR3 runs 13 residues. This clonotype was detected once. The chain employs TRBV4-2 and TRBJ2-5, with D uncertain. The J call may be faulty, since TRBJ2-1 better matches the DNA end. Sequences were obtained from PBMCs or a T cell subset sorted from them (not recorded which). This receptor was identified in a man younger than 30 who had mild COVID-19 (a few samples of this study predate the infection). Cell type and time point are not known. The CDR3 DNA is TGTGCCCGCAACCACTTCCGCTGTCAAGTCCAGTTCTTC. Protein product: CARNHFRCQVQFF.